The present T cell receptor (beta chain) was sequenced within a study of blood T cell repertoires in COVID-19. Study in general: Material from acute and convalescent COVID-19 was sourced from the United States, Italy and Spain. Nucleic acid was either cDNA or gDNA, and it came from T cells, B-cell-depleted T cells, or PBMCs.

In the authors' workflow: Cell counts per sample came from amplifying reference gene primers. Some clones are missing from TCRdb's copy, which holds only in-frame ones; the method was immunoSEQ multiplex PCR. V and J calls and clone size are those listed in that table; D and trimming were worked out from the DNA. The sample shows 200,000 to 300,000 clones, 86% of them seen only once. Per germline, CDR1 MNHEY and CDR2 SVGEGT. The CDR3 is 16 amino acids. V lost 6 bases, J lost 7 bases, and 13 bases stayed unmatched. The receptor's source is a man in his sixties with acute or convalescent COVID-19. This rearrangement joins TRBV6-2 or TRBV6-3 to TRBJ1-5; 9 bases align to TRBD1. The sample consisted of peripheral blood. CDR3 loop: CASSKLQGQGPQPQHF. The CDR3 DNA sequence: TGTGCCAGCAGCAAGTTACAGGGACAGGGTCCCCAGCCCCAGCATTTT.